This T cell receptor (beta chain) was profiled in a study of blood T cell repertoires in COVID-19. Sequencing was performed with immunoSEQ multiplex PCR; in TCRdb, only in-frame clones are kept and a portion is missing. The top ten clones hold roughly 21% of a sample with 99,000 or so clones, approximately 72% of them seen once. The V segment lost 1 base and the J segment 8 bases; nucleotides outside the gene matches: 4. In germline, CDR1 is GTSNPN, CDR2 SVGIG (reference sequence). The CDR3 is 14 amino acids. The J gene is TRBJ1-4, the V gene TRBV30; 10 nucleotides align to TRBD1. This clonotype originated in a woman between 70 and 85 years old with acute or convalescent COVID-19. Source material: peripheral blood. The CDR3 bases are TGTGCCTGGAGTGCTGGACAGGGGGAGGAAAAACTGTTTTTT. Translation: CAWSAGQGEEKLFF.